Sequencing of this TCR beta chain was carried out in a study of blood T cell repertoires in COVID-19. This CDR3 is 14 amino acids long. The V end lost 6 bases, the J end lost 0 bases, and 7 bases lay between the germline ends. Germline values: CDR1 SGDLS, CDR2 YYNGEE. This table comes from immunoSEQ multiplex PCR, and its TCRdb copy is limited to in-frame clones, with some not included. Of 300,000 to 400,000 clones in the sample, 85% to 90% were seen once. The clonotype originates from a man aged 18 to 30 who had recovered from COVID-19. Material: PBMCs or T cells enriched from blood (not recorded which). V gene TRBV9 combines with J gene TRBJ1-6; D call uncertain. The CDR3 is CASTESSYNSPLHF. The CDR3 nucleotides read TGTGCCAGCACCGAGAGCTCCTATAATTCACCCCTCCACTTT.